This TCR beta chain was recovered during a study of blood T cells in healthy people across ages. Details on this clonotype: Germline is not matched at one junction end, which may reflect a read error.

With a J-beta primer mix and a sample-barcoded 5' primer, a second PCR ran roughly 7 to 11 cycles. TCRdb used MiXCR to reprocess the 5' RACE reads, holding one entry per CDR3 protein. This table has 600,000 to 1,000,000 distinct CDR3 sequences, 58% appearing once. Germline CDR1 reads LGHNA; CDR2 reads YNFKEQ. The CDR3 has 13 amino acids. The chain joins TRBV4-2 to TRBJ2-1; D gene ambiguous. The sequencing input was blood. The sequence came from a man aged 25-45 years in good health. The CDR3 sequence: CASNQDSPNEQFF. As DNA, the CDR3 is TGTGCCAGCAACCAAGATAGCCCCAATGAGCAGTTCTTC.